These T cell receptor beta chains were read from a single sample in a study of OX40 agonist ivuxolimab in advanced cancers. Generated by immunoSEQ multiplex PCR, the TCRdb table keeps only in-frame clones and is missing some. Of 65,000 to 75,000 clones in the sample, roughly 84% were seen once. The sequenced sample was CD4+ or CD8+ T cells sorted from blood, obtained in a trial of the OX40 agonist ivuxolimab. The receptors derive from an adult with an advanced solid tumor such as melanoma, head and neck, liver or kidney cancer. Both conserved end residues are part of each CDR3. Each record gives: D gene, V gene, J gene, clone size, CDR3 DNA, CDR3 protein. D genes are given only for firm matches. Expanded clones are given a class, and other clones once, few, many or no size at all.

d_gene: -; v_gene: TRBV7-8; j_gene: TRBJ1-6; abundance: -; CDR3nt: TGTGCCAGCAGCTTAGCAGGATCACCCCTCCACTTT; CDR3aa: CASSLAGSPLHF
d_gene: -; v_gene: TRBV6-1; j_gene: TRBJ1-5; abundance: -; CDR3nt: TGTGCCAGCAGCGTAGAGGGAAATCAGCCCCAGCATTTT; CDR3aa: CASSVEGNQPQHF
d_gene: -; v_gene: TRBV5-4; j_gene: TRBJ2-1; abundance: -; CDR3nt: TGTGCCAGCAGCTTGCGATCCCCAGTAGATGACAATGAGCAGTTCTTC; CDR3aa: CASSLRSPVDDNEQFF
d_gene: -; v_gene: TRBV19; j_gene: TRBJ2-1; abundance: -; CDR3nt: TGTGCCAGTAGGGCAGACGAATCCTACAATGAGCAGTTCTTC; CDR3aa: CASRADESYNEQFF
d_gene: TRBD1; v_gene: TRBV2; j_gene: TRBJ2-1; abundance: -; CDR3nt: TGTGCCAGCAGTACACACAGGGGTCCCTACAATGAGCAGTTCTTC; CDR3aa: CASSTHRGPYNEQFF
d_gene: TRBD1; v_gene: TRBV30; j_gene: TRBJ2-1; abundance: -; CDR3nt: TGTGCCTGGAGGGGACAGGCCTACAATGAGCAGTTCTTC; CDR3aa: CAWRGQAYNEQFF
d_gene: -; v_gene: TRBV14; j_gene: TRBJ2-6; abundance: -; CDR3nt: TGTGCCAGCAGCCCACAGGGCTCTGGGGCCAACGTCCTGACTTTC; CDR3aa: CASSPQGSGANVLTF
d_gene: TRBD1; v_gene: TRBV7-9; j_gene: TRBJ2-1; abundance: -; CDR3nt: TGTGCCAGCAACCCGGGACAGGGGGTCGATGAGCAGTTCTTC; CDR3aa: CASNPGQGVDEQFF
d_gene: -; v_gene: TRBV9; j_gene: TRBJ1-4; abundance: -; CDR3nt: TGTGCCAGCAGCGCCCGTGAGGCCTCTAATGAAAAACTGTTTTTT; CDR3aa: CASSAREASNEKLFF
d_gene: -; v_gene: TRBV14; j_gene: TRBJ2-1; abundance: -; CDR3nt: TGTGCCAGCAGCCAATGGGACGGCTACAATGAGCAGTTCTTC; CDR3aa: CASSQWDGYNEQFF
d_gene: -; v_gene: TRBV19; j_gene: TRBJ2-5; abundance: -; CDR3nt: TGTGCCAGTAGTATAGCTTGGGGGCAGGGGGAGACCCAGTACTTC; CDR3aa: CASSIAWGQGETQYF
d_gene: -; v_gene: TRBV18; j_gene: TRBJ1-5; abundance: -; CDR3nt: TGTGCCAGCTCACCAGAGGCAGGTTCTTCGGGGCCCCAGCATTTT; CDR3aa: CASSPEAGSSGPQHF
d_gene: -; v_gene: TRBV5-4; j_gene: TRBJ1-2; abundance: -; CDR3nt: TGTGCCAGCAGCCAAGAAGGCTTCTCCTATGGCTACACCTTC; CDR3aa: CASSQEGFSYGYTF
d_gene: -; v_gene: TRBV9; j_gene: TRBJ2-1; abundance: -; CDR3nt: TGTGCCAGCAGCGTGGCGTATAATGAGCAGTTCTTC; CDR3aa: CASSVAYNEQFF
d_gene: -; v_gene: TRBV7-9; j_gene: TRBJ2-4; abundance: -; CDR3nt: TGTGCCAGCAGCTTCGGCGGGATAGATGACATTCAGTACTTC; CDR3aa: CASSFGGIDDIQYF
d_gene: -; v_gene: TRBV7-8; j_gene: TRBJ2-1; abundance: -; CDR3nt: TGTGCCAGCAGCTTGCAGAGGGATGAGCAGTTCTTC; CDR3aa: CASSLQRDEQFF
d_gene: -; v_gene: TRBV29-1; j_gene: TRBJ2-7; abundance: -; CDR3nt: TGCAGCGCCGGGGACAACTCCTACGAGCAGTACTTC; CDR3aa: CSAGDNSYEQYF
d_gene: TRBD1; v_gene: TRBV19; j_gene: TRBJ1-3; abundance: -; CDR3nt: TGTGCCAGTAGAGCTACTACAGGGGGATTTGGAAACACCATATATTTT; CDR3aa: CASRATTGGFGNTIYF
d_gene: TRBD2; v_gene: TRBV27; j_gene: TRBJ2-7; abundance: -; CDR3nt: TGTGCCAGCAGTTTGCGGGAGGGTTACGAGCAGTACTTC; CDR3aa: CASSLREGYEQYF
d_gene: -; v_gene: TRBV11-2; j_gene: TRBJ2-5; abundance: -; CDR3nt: TGTGCCAGCAGCTCCAGGTCAGGGGGCGGGAGAGAGACCCAGTACTTC; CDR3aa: CASSSRSGGGRETQYF
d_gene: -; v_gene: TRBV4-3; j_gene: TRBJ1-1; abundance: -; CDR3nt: TGCGCCAGCAGCCAAGTTTTTGGTCTGAACACTGAAGCTTTCTTT; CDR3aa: CASSQVFGLNTEAFF
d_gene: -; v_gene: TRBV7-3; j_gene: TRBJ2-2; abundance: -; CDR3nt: TGTGCCAGCAGCAAACAGGGTCCCGCGAACACCGGGGAGCTGTTTTTT; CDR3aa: CASSKQGPANTGELFF
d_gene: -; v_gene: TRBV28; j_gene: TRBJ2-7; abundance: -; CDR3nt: TGTGCCAGCAGTTTATCCGGCTACGAGCAGTACTTC; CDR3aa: CASSLSGYEQYF
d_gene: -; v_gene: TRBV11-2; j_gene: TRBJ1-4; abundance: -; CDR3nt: TGTGCCAGCAGCTTACAAGGGGCTCTTGGAAAACTGTTTTTT; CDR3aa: CASSLQGALGKLFF
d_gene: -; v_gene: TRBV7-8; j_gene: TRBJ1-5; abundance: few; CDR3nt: TGTGCCAGCAGCTTATATTCGGGTCAGCCCCAGCATTTT; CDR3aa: CASSLYSGQPQHF
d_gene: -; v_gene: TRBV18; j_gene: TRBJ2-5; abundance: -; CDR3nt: TGTGCCAGCTCACCAAACCGAAGACAGAAACAAGAGACCCAGTACTTC; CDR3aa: CASSPNRRQKQETQYF
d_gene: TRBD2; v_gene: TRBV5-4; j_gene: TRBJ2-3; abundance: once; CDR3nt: TGTGCCAGCAGCCCGAGGACTAGCGGGGGGACAGATACGCAGTATTTT; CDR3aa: CASSPRTSGGTDTQYF